Below, 32 T cell receptor beta chains from the same sample are listed, as sequenced in a study of cytomegalovirus exposure and HLA in healthy donors. PCR amplification relied on 60 Vbeta primers (plus 13 Jbeta primers). Sequencing used immunoSEQ multiplex PCR; TCRdb keeps in-frame clones, though not all of them. Here the sample spans about 260,000 clones, around 65% being singletons. What was sequenced was PBMCs. These receptors all stem from a female donor in good health and CMV-seronegative.

The chain carries TRBV9 and TRBJ1-1; 10 positions agree with TRBD1. The J segment lost 10 bases and the V segment lost 4 bases, leaving 13 bases of the junction unmatched. CDR1 and CDR2 from the germline V gene are SGDLS and YYNGEE. The CDR3 covers 15 residues. In DNA, the CDR3 is TGTGCCAGCAGCTCCCCGACAGGGGGCGCCCCGGCAGCTTTCTTT. Its protein is CASSSPTGGAPAAFF.

The rearrangement links TRBV19 to TRBJ2-7; TRBD1 matches at 7 bases. CDR1 is LNHDA and CDR2 is SQIVND in the germline V gene (reference sequence). The ends lost 5 bases at V and 3 bases at J; junction bases unmatched: 13. This CDR3 is built from 16 residues. The CDR3 nucleotides read TGTGCCAGTAGTCCCCCCGGGACAGAGTCCCTCTACGAGCAGTACTTC. It codes for CASSPPGTESLYEQYF. Full variable domain (remainder filled in from reference TRBV19 and TRBJ2-7): DGGITQSPKYLFRKEGQNVTLSCEQNLNHDAMYWYRQDPGQGLRLIYYSQIVNDFQKGDIAEGYSVSREKKESFPLTVTSAQKNPTAFYLCASSPPGTESLYEQYFGPGTRLTVT.

V is TRBV19 and J is TRBJ2-6; D is perhaps TRBD2 (5 bases). The germline V gene encodes CDR1 LNHDA and CDR2 SQIVND (reference sequence). The germline V and J ends were trimmed by 6 bases and 0 bases, with 9 bases remaining between them. The CDR3 extends over 15 amino acids. CDR3 bases: TGTGCCAGTAGCCGACGGGACTCTGGGGCCAACGTCCTGACTTTC. Translated: CASSRRDSGANVLTF.

The rearrangement uses TRBV10-2 and TRBJ2-3; TRBD2 matches 9 bases. J gave up 1 base and V 8 bases, and 7 bases lay outside the gene matches. This CDR3 has 15 residues. Per the germline V gene, CDR1 is WSHSY and CDR2 is SAAADI. Here the CDR3 reads CASAISGSGTDTQYF. The CDR3 region has the DNA TGCGCCAGCGCAATTAGCGGGAGTGGCACAGATACGCAGTATTTT.

J is TRBJ2-3 and V is TRBV5-6, with D perhaps TRBD2 (5 bases). This CDR3 region has 15 residues. CDR1 is SGHDT and CDR2 is YYEEEE in the germline V gene. V was pared by 5 bases and J by 3 bases, with 16 bases between. The CDR3: CASRPAGSGTDTQYF. The CDR3 nucleotides read TGTGCCAGCAGACCGGCGGGCTCGGGAACAGATACGCAGTATTTT.

The CDR3 DNA sequence: TGTGCCAGCAGCGCTGGGAGGACCCAGTACTTC. Protein sequence: CASSAGRTQYF. The V gene is TRBV2, the J gene TRBJ2-5; a possible D gene is TRBD2 (5 bases). The CDR3 contains 11 residues. In germline, CDR1 is SNHLY, CDR2 FYNNEI. V gave up 6 bases and J gave up 7 bases, with 9 bases separating them.

V gene TRBV19 combines with J gene TRBJ2-7; a weak D match, TRBD2 (6 bases). Germline V CDR1 and CDR2: LNHDA, SQIVND (reference sequence). The V gene lost 3 bases and the J gene lost 0 bases, with 9 bases spanning the gap. The CDR3 consists of 14 residues. The CDR3 DNA follows: TGTGCCAGTAGTATGCGGGACGGCTCCTACGAGCAGTACTTC. Protein sequence: CASSMRDGSYEQYF.

The chain carries TRBV4-1 and TRBJ2-7; 10 nucleotides align to TRBD2. V lost 0 bases, J lost 4 bases, and 9 bases stayed unmatched. The V gene's germline CDR1 is MGHRA and CDR2 YSYEKL. CDR3 length: 17 amino acids. Written as DNA, the CDR3 is TGCGCCAGCAGCCAAGATGGATCTAGCGGGAGTGGATACGAGCAGTACTTC. Translation gives CASSQDGSSGSGYEQYF.

V is TRBV9 and J is TRBJ1-3; no definite D call. Trimming stripped 0 bases from V and 0 bases from J, with 4 bases between. Germline V gene sequence: CDR1 SGDLS, CDR2 YYNGEE. The CDR3 length is 14 residues. CDR3 loop: CASSVVGSGNTIYF. The CDR3 DNA reads as TGTGCCAGCAGCGTAGTCGGCTCTGGAAACACCATATATTTT.

This clone came up a few times. This rearrangement joins TRBV28 to TRBJ1-2, with D possibly TRBD1 on 5 matching bases. CDR1 is MDHEN and CDR2 is SYDVKM in the germline V gene. V shed 1 base and J shed 1 base, with 10 bases lying between them. The CDR3 extends over 15 amino acids. DNA for the CDR3: TGTGCCAGCAGTTTATTTACAGGAGATAACTATGGCTACACCTTC. This codes for CASSLFTGDNYGYTF.

This chain links TRBV25-1 with TRBJ2-7; TRBD1 is a possible D gene (5 bases). Trimming left V 6 bases short and J 3 bases short, with 9 bases between. The CDR3 has 12 residues. Germline V gene sequence: CDR1 MGHDK, CDR2 SYGVNS. As DNA, the CDR3 is TGTGCCAGCAGCGACAGTTTCTACGAGCAGTACTTC. This translates into CASSDSFYEQYF.

The chain recombines TRBV15 with TRBJ2-3; 15 positions match TRBD2. Trimming took 5 bases from V and 4 from J; bases not matched to a gene: 7. CDR1 is LNHNV and CDR2 is YYDKDF in the germline V gene (reference sequence). This CDR3 contains 17 residues. The CDR3, as DNA: TGTGCCACCAGCGGGGAGGGACTAGCGGGAGGACCAGATACGCAGTATTTT. Its protein product is CATSGEGLAGGPDTQYF.

This chain uses TRBV7-9 with TRBJ1-1, with no clear D. Germline CDR1 reads SEHNR; CDR2 reads FQNEAQ (reference sequence). CDR3 length equals 13 residues. V was trimmed by 1 base and J by 5 bases, leaving 8 bases between them. CDR3 sequence: CASSLGLKTEAFF. The CDR3 DNA follows: TGTGCCAGCAGCTTAGGCCTAAAAACTGAAGCTTTCTTT.

The chain recombines TRBV15 with TRBJ1-2; weak D call: TRBD1 (6 bases). CDR3 length: 16 residues. Trimming took off 0 bases at V and 4 bases at J, with 15 bases between the two ends. Germline V gene data show CDR1 as LNHNV and CDR2 as YYDKDF (reference sequence). CDR3 region: CATSRDLDRLGYGYTF. The CDR3 DNA is TGTGCCACCAGCAGAGATCTCGACAGGCTCGGCTATGGCTACACCTTC.

A few counts support this clone. V usage is TRBV21-1 and J usage is TRBJ1-1. TRBV21-1 is noted as a pseudogene. The CDR3 loop spans 13 amino acids. CDR3 residues: CASSKEKDTEAFF. The CDR3 DNA follows: TGTGCCAGCAGCAAGGAGAAGGACACTGAAGCTTTCTTT.

This chain links TRBV6-1 with TRBJ1-1; D is ambiguous. Germline V lookup: CDR1 MNHNS, CDR2 SASEGT. V shed 7 bases and J shed 4 bases, with 10 bases lying between them. The CDR3 is 12 amino acids. The CDR3 nucleotides are TGTGCCAGCATGGGGAGCACCACTGAAGCTTTCTTT. Encoded protein: CASMGSTTEAFF.

V gene TRBV5-4 combines with J gene TRBJ2-1; 10 positions match TRBD2. Looked up from germline, CDR1 is SGHNT and CDR2 is YYREEE (reference sequence). With V trimmed by 4 bases and J by 10 bases, 11 bases remained unmatched. The CDR3 has 15 amino acids. The CDR3 DNA sequence: TGTGCCAGCAGCGGGGGGAGCGGGAGGGTCGAGGAGCAGTTCTTC. Translation: CASSGGSGRVEEQFF.

The chain is built from TRBV30 and TRBJ1-2; 9 bases line up with TRBD1. Germline CDR1 is GTSNPN and CDR2 is SVGIG (reference sequence). The CDR3 covers 14 residues. V lost 1 base, J lost 2 bases, and 2 bases stayed unmatched. CDR3 region: CAWSETGGNYGYTF. For the CDR3, the DNA is TGTGCCTGGAGTGAAACAGGGGGCAACTATGGCTACACCTTC. The variable domain in full, with the rest retrieved from reference TRBV30 and TRBJ1-2, is SQTIHQWPATLVQPVGSPLSLECTVEGTSNPNLYWYRQAAGRGLQLLFYSVGIGQISSEVPQNLSASRPQDRQFILSSKKLLLSDSGFYLCAWSETGGNYGYTFGSGTRLTVV.

The chain couples TRBV13 to TRBJ2-1; 7 bases are a match to TRBD2. The V gene's germline CDR1 is PRHDT and CDR2 FYEKMQ (reference sequence). This CDR3 contains 12 residues. V gave up 4 bases and J gave up 8 bases; unmatched junction bases: 2. The chain's CDR3 is CASSSSGYEQFF. The CDR3 bases are TGTGCCAGCAGCTCTAGCGGCTATGAGCAGTTCTTC.

The rearrangement joins TRBV19 to TRBJ2-2, with 8 positions matching TRBD2. Germline CDR1 is LNHDA and CDR2 is SQIVND (reference sequence). The CDR3 is 15 residues long. Trimming at V came to 5 bases and at J to 2 bases, leaving 4 bases not matched to a gene. Here the CDR3 DNA reads TGTGCCAGTAGTCAAGCGGGGGCTAACACCGGGGAGCTGTTTTTT. Its translation: CASSQAGANTGELFF.

This chain connects TRBV19 to TRBJ1-1; TRBD1 matches at 7 bases. Unmatched junction bases numbered 8, after V lost 6 bases and J lost 4 bases. CDR1 is LNHDA and CDR2 is SQIVND in the germline V gene (reference sequence). The CDR3 consists of 14 residues. The CDR3 protein is CASRMTGLSTEAFF. The CDR3 nucleotides read TGTGCCAGTAGAATGACAGGGTTGAGCACTGAAGCTTTCTTT.

V usage is TRBV6-1 and J usage is TRBJ2-1; D perhaps matches TRBD1 (6 bases). Germline V lookup: CDR1 MNHNS, CDR2 SASEGT. The germline V and J ends were trimmed by 7 bases and 1 base, with 11 bases remaining between them. This CDR3 is 14 amino acids long. CDR3 sequence (DNA): TGTGCCAGCACACTTCAGGGGTCCTACAATGAGCAGTTCTTC. Protein product: CASTLQGSYNEQFF.

A single count supports this clone. J is TRBJ2-1 and V is TRBV10-3; D perhaps matches TRBD2 (5 bases). Germline V CDR1 and CDR2: ENHRY, SYGVKD. CDR3 length: 12 amino acids. V was trimmed by 4 bases and J by 12 bases, leaving 13 bases between them. CDR3 nucleotides: TGTGCCATCAGTGGGTCTGAACTAGTGCAGTTCTTC. As protein: CAISGSELVQFF.

V gene TRBV7-2 combines with J gene TRBJ1-1; D is possibly TRBD1 (6 bases). The CDR3 runs to 13 residues. Germline V lookup: CDR1 SGHTA, CDR2 FQGNSA. Trimming cost V 6 bases and J 1 base, with 9 bases left between them. The CDR3 protein is CASRSDRNTEAFF. The CDR3 DNA is TGTGCCAGCAGATCGGACAGGAACACTGAAGCTTTCTTT. Full variable domain (outside the CDR3, taken from reference TRBV7-2 and TRBJ1-1): GAGVSQSPSNKVTEKGKDVELRCDPISGHTALYWYRQSLGQGLEFLIYFQGNSAPDKSGLPSDRFSAERTGGSVSTLTIQRTQQEDSAVYLCASRSDRNTEAFFGQGTRLTVV.

This chain joins TRBV5-6 and TRBJ2-1, with 8 bases matching TRBD2. The V gene end was trimmed by 0 bases and the J gene end by 8 bases; junction bases not matched to a gene: 7. Per the germline V gene, CDR1 is SGHDT and CDR2 is YYEEEE. CDR3 length equals 15 residues. The CDR3 bases are TGTGCCAGCAGCTTGGTTCTAGCGGGCGCTTATGAGCAGTTCTTC. Amino acid sequence: CASSLVLAGAYEQFF.

The rearrangement joins TRBV6-5 to TRBJ2-1, with 9 bases fitting TRBD1. CDR3 length: 15 amino acids. V dropped 0 bases and J dropped 3; count of bases not matched to a gene: 0. Per germline, CDR1 MNHEY and CDR2 SVGAGI. CDR3 region: CASSYSGQGYNEQFF. DNA of the CDR3: TGTGCCAGCAGTTACTCGGGACAGGGCTACAATGAGCAGTTCTTC.

This clone was observed a handful of times. V usage is TRBV6-5 and J usage is TRBJ2-7, with D uncertain. This CDR3 is 14 amino acids long. Germline V gene lookup returns CDR1 MNHEY and CDR2 SVGAGI. Trimming took off 5 bases at V and 0 bases at J, with 11 bases between the two ends. For the CDR3, the DNA is TGTGCCAGCAGTACGTCCGACAACTCCTACGAGCAGTACTTC. It translates to CASSTSDNSYEQYF.

The J gene is TRBJ2-7, the V gene TRBV7-2, with D unresolved. Trimming left V 5 bases short and J 4 bases short, with 18 bases between. CDR3 length: 15 amino acids. From germline, CDR1 is SGHTA and CDR2 FQGNSA. The CDR3 region has the DNA TGTGCCAGCAGCCCTGGCCCAACCTGGAGTTACGAGCAGTACTTC. It specifies CASSPGPTWSYEQYF.

The rearrangement joins TRBV5-1 to TRBJ2-7; D is possibly TRBD1 (5 bases). The CDR3 totals 13 residues. Per germline, CDR1 SGHRS and CDR2 YFSETQ. V was trimmed by 5 bases and J by 0 bases, leaving 9 bases between them. CDR3 protein: CASRLTDSYEQYF. The CDR3 DNA follows: TGCGCCAGCAGACTGACAGACTCCTACGAGCAGTACTTC.

This clone was seen more than once but under ten times. The chain recombines TRBV6-1 with TRBJ1-5; D possibly corresponds to TRBD1 (5 bases). V dropped 5 bases and J dropped 3 bases, with 8 bases sitting between them. CDR1 MNHNS and CDR2 SASEGT come from the germline V gene. The CDR3 is 13 amino acids. The CDR3 here is CASSMTVNQPQHF. CDR3 in DNA: TGTGCCAGCAGTATGACAGTCAATCAGCCCCAGCATTTT.

The rearrangement uses TRBV6-6 and TRBJ2-2, with 8 bases identical to TRBD2. J gave up 1 base and V 4 bases, and 5 bases lay outside the gene matches. The germline gives CDR1 MNHNY, CDR2 SVGAGI (reference sequence). The CDR3 sequence is 16 residues long. For the CDR3, the DNA is TGTGCCAGCAGTTCCGCCGGGACTAGGAACACCGGGGAGCTGTTTTTT. It is translated as CASSSAGTRNTGELFF.

The V and J genes are TRBV7-9 and TRBJ1-1; 10 nucleotides agree with TRBD1. This CDR3 comprises 15 residues. J lost 0 bases, V lost 5 bases, and 3 bases had no gene match. Per the germline V gene, CDR1 is SEHNR and CDR2 is FQNEAQ (reference sequence). CDR3 in DNA: TGTGCCAGCAGCATGGGACAGGGGATGAACACTGAAGCTTTCTTT. Amino acids: CASSMGQGMNTEAFF. Based on the CDR3 plus reference TRBV7-9 and TRBJ1-1, the full variable domain is DTGVSQNPRHKITKRGQNVTFRCDPISEHNRLYWYRQTLGQGPEFLTYFQNEAQLEKSRLLSDRFSAERPKGSFSTLEIQRTEQGDSAMYLCASSMGQGMNTEAFFGQGTRLTVV.